This TCR beta chain was sequenced in a study of cytomegalovirus exposure and HLA in healthy donors. Profiling relied on immunoSEQ multiplex PCR, and the TCRdb table lists in-frame clones only, not all of them. The sample holds 250,000 to 300,000 clones; 90% are singletons and the top ten take less than 0.4%. This CDR3 is 14 amino acids long. With V trimmed by 4 bases and J by 0 bases, 3 bases remained unmatched. CDR1 is SGDLS and CDR2 is YYNGEE in the germline V gene. General study points: As confirmed in vitro, three CMV-associated chains were specific for CMV antigens. Most observed TCR sequences were rare, whereas some public TCRs were detected in many donors.

With regard to this clone: Its antigen is unidentified.

The clonotype originates from a woman between 18 and 30 years old in good health and CMV-seronegative. The chain couples TRBV9 to TRBJ2-5, with 7 bases that match TRBD2. The sequenced sample consisted of PBMCs. The CDR3 coding sequence is TGTGCCAGCAGCCCAGCGGGGTACCAAGAGACCCAGTACTTC. This encodes CASSPAGYQETQYF.